This T cell receptor beta chain was observed in a study of patients and donors after allogeneic stem cell transplantation. A single record per CDR3 protein comes from TCRdb applying MiXCR to the RT-PCR reads. In the table there are 100,000 to 130,000 distinct CDR3 sequences, around 35% of which are singletons. This clonotype appeared a few times. The CDR3 covers 14 residues. Germline V gene sequence: CDR1 DFQATT, CDR2 SNEGSKA (reference sequence). Trimming removed 7 bases from V and 3 bases from J, with 16 bases in between. The clonotype was recovered from a human donor who was either an allogeneic HSCT recipient or a stem cell or donor lymphocyte infusion donor (not recorded which). It is not recorded whose cells these are; they may come from a transplant donor. Sequencing was carried out using blood, either unsorted or a sorted T cell fraction (not recorded which). V is TRBV20-1 and J is TRBJ2-1, with a weak D call TRBD2 (6 bases). CDR3 in DNA: TGCAGTGGCACCCCGGGAGCCTTCTACAATGAGCAGTTCTTC. This sequence encodes CSGTPGAFYNEQFF.